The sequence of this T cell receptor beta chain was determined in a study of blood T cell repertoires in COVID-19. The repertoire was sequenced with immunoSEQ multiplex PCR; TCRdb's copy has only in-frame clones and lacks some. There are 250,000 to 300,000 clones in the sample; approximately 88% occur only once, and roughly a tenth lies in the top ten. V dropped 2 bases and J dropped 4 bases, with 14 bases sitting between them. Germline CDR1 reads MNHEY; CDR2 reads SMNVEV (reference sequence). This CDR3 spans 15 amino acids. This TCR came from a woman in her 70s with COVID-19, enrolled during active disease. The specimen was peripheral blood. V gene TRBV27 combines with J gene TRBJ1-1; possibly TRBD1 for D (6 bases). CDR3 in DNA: TGTGCCAGCAGTTTAAGTTGGCAGGGGTCCACTGAAGCTTTCTTT. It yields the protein CASSLSWQGSTEAFF.